This TCR beta chain was identified in a study of blood T cell repertoires in COVID-19 (dated by TCRdb to the early 2020s). Regarding the complete study: Collaborator samples came from the United States, Italy and Spain and covered acute and convalescent phases of COVID-19. The samples were drawn from the first 160 participants of the ongoing ImmuneRACE study and from 950 to 1,500 subjects provided by 6 global collaborators. The repertoires were released in a freely available public database intended as a resource for research on the immune response to SARS-CoV-2. A de-identified subject ID, COVID-19 status, age in years and sex were almost always included in the sample metadata. HLA class I and class II types, where available, came from metadata supplied by the sample provider rather than from assay-based typing. The material from the prospective study consisted of cDNA or gDNA derived from T cells, B-cell-depleted T cells, or PBMCs. The dataset comprised deeply sampled blood TCRbeta repertoires from subjects exposed to, actively infected with, or recovered from COVID-19. Broad study findings and their caveats: How much clinical and demographic metadata was included differed by source and by participant, and the metadata was provided uncurated.

Each collaborating institution followed its own protocols to collect whole blood in K2EDTA tubes. For TCRbeta analysis, collaborator samples were shipped as frozen whole blood, as isolated PBMCs, or as DNA extracted from either sample type. On this clone: Its binding antigen is unknown. Base-call qualities are not available, and no considerably larger clone is one nucleotide away.

TCRbeta CDR3 regions were amplified from genomic DNA using the immunoSEQ Assay, a bias-controlled multiplex PCR. Concerning the study's data processing: The number of nucleated cells in each sample was estimated by amplification of reference gene primers within the assay. Sequence reads were collapsed and filtered to measure the absolute abundance of every unique TCRbeta CDR3 rearrangement. For each sample, productive Simpson clonality was calculated as the square root of Simpson's diversity index across productive rearrangements. TCRdb limited this immuneACCESS table to in-frame rearrangements with V and J called. A share of clones is missing; checked studies link under half to unresolved V genes, and the rest is unexplained. D and trimming come from the DNA, and the V and J calls and clone size come from that table. The sample data list 200,000 to 250,000 clones, and about 88% of these were observed just once. The ten largest clones add up to around 0.96% of the sample.

Material for sequencing was peripheral blood. The receptor's source is a man aged 35-49 years with acute or convalescent COVID-19.

The nucleotide sequence is given as TGCGCCAGCAGCCAAGGGAACAGGTTTCACACTGAAGCTTTCTTT. Its product reads: CASSQGNRFHTEAFF. The rearrangement combines TRBV4-3 with TRBJ1-1; TRBD1 might be the D gene, on 5 matching bases. The CDR3 measures 15 amino acids from cysteine to phenylalanine. Of all the DNA, just the CDR3 is kept, 45 bases in frame from base 1. CDR1 and CDR2 were assigned from the germline V gene as LGHNA and YSLEER. V is clipped by 1 base and J by 3 bases, and the sequence between their germline boundaries is 12 bases long.